This T cell receptor (beta chain) was recorded in a study of blood T cell repertoires in COVID-19. Study-wide context: Sources were T cells, B-cell-depleted T cells, or PBMCs; the material itself was cDNA or gDNA.

Sequencing used immunoSEQ multiplex PCR; TCRdb keeps in-frame clones, though not all of them. The sample yields tens of thousands of clones, about 85% seen once. The material sequenced was peripheral blood. The receptor comes from a male donor with acute or convalescent COVID-19.

The CDR3 loop is CASRASPSGDYGYTF. For the CDR3, the DNA is TGTGCCAGCAGGGCCTCTCCCTCAGGGGACTATGGCTACACCTTC. The chain is built from TRBV6-5 and TRBJ1-2, with a weak D call TRBD1 (6 bases). CDR1 is MNHEY and CDR2 is SVGAGI in the germline V gene. The CDR3 is 15 amino acids. V lost 6 bases to trimming and J lost 3 bases, with 17 bases between them.